The 17 T cell receptor beta chains listed next were all sequenced from one sample in a study of long-term antiretroviral therapy in people with HIV. Runs used v3.0 of the immunoSEQ assay and were done at survey level. The table came from immunoSEQ multiplex PCR; TCRdb's copy has only in-frame clones and leaves some out. Of 42,000 or so clones detected, 70% to 90% appear once; the ten largest clones hold under 4.5%. The source was unsorted PBMCs, collected 1.2 years after starting antiretroviral therapy. The receptors derive from a woman in her 50s with HIV.

The chain employs TRBV6-5 and TRBJ1-1, with no clear D. The CDR3 consists of 14 residues. Germline V gene sequence: CDR1 MNHEY, CDR2 SVGAGI. V was trimmed by 5 bases and J by 2 bases, leaving 12 bases between them. The CDR3 DNA reads TGTGCCAGCAGTCGCGGGGTCCACAACACTGAAGCTTTCTTT. Residues: CASSRGVHNTEAFF.

The rearrangement links TRBV5-4 to TRBJ2-7, with D unclear. V was pared by 0 bases and J by 6 bases, with 10 bases between. CDR1 is SGHNT and CDR2 is YYREEE in the germline V gene (reference sequence). The CDR3 consists of 13 residues. The CDR3 nucleotides are TGTGCCAGCAGCTTGGTCAAAAGCACCGAGCAGTACTTC. The encoded protein is CASSLVKSTEQYF.

V gene TRBV11-2 combines with J gene TRBJ2-2, with D possibly being TRBD1 (5 bases). Germline assignment: CDR1 SGHAT and CDR2 FQNNGV. The V end was cut by 7 bases, the J end by 0 bases, with 12 bases between. The CDR3 is 15 amino acids. The CDR3 is CASNPIGANTGELFF. DNA for the CDR3: TGTGCCAGCAACCCTATAGGGGCGAACACCGGGGAGCTGTTTTTT.

The chain combines TRBV10-3 with TRBJ1-1; D perhaps matches TRBD1 (5 bases). V was cut by 6 bases and J by 2 bases, with 16 bases left in between. This CDR3 is built from 15 residues. The germline gives CDR1 ENHRY, CDR2 SYGVKD. CDR3 sequence: CAISPRGDGNTEAFF. The CDR3, as DNA: TGTGCCATCAGCCCTCGGGGGGACGGAAACACTGAAGCTTTCTTT.

The chain couples TRBV7-9 to TRBJ1-4; possibly TRBD1 for D (5 bases). The V end lost 1 base, the J end lost 5 bases, and 14 bases lay between the germline ends. The CDR3 is 16 residues long. Germline V gene sequence: CDR1 SEHNR, CDR2 FQNEAQ (reference sequence). In nucleotides, the CDR3 is TGTGCCAGCAGCTTAGTATCAGGGCAGAAGAATGAAAAACTGTTTTTT. Translated: CASSLVSGQKNEKLFF.

The chain links TRBV29-1 to TRBJ1-2; D gene unclear. V lost 1 base and J 4 bases, leaving 13 bases between the germline ends. The CDR3 has 14 amino acids. Germline V lookup: CDR1 SQVTM, CDR2 ANQGSEA. CDR3 protein: CSVEAAVVGYGYTF. In DNA form, the CDR3 reads TGCAGCGTTGAAGCGGCGGTCGTCGGCTATGGCTACACCTTC.

This chain connects TRBV27 to TRBJ2-2; no reliable D call. In germline, CDR1 is MNHEY, CDR2 SMNVEV (reference sequence). With 3 bases removed from V and 6 bases from J, the gap between germline ends came to 20 bases. The CDR3 is 17 amino acids. CDR3 sequence reads: CASSFRAPGKVAGELFF. CDR3 coding DNA: TGTGCCAGCAGTTTTAGGGCTCCTGGGAAGGTAGCCGGGGAGCTGTTTTTT.

The chain employs TRBV10-3 and TRBJ2-5; 8 bases map to TRBD1. Trimming at V came to 3 bases and at J to 5 bases, leaving 5 bases not matched to a gene. The CDR3 runs 14 residues. Per the germline V gene, CDR1 is ENHRY and CDR2 is SYGVKD. In DNA, the CDR3 is TGTGCCATCAGTGACGGACAGGGACGGGAGACCCAGTACTTC. This codes for CAISDGQGRETQYF.

This CDR3 is CASSLFSGENEQYF. DNA of the CDR3: TGTGCCAGCAGCTTGTTCTCAGGGGAGAACGAGCAGTACTTC. The rearrangement links TRBV5-6 to TRBJ2-7, with D perhaps matching TRBD1 (6 bases). The germline gives CDR1 SGHDT, CDR2 YYEEEE. CDR3 size: 14 residues. The V end lost 1 base, the J end lost 5 bases, and 13 bases lay between the germline ends.

The V and J genes are TRBV10-3 and TRBJ2-2, with 7 bases identical to TRBD1. The CDR3 sequence is 12 residues long. The V segment lost 10 bases and the J segment 5 bases; nucleotides outside the gene matches: 4. Germline loops: CDR1 ENHRY, CDR2 SYGVKD. The CDR3 sequence: CATRDSTGELFF. The CDR3 DNA is TGTGCCACCCGGGACAGTACCGGGGAGCTGTTTTTT.

The rearrangement uses TRBV5-1 and TRBJ1-1; no firm D call. The germline gives CDR1 SGHRS, CDR2 YFSETQ. V gave up 4 bases and J gave up 1 base, with 11 bases separating them. The CDR3 is 14 amino acids. As DNA, the CDR3 is TGCGCCAGCAGCGAGGACGCAAGGAACACTGAAGCTTTCTTT. This codes for CASSEDARNTEAFF. The full variable domain, completed using reference TRBV5-1 and TRBJ1-1, is KAGVTQTPRYLIKTRGQQVTLSCSPISGHRSVSWYQQTPGQGLQFLFEYFSETQRNKGNFPGRFSGRQFSNSRSEMNVSTLELGDSALYLCASSEDARNTEAFFGQGTRLTVV.

The rearrangement uses TRBV15 and TRBJ1-4; D remains unclear. The CDR3 length is 16 residues. V was shortened by 8 bases and J by 8 bases, with 24 bases between the two germline ends. Germline V gene lookup returns CDR1 LNHNV and CDR2 YYDKDF (reference sequence). CDR3 amino acids: CATSAPSWVGGEKLFF. CDR3 DNA: TGTGCCACCTCCGCTCCATCATGGGTTGGAGGGGAAAAACTGTTTTTT.

This chain uses TRBV11-3 with TRBJ2-5; 14 bases align to TRBD2. The V segment lost 4 bases and the J segment 0 bases; nucleotides outside the gene matches: 4. CDR1 is SGHNT, CDR2 YENEEA, per germline. The CDR3 is made up of 17 amino acids. The CDR3 loop is CASSSGLAGDDQETQYF. CDR3 DNA sequence: TGTGCCAGCAGCTCGGGACTAGCGGGGGACGACCAAGAGACCCAGTACTTC. Full variable domain (outside the CDR3, taken from reference TRBV11-3 and TRBJ2-5): EAGVVQSPRYKIIEKKQPVAFWCNPISGHNTLYWYLQNLGQGPELLIRYENEEAVDDSQLPKDRFSAERLKGVDSTLKIQPAELGDSAVYLCASSSGLAGDDQETQYFGPGTRLLVL.

This clone was detected a few times. The gene calls are TRBV27 and TRBJ2-7; D might be TRBD1 or TRBD2, each matching 5 bases. Germline V gives CDR1 MNHEY, CDR2 SMNVEV (reference sequence). The CDR3 is 16 amino acids. Trimming pared 6 bases from V and 3 bases from J, leaving 21 bases between. The CDR3 sequence is CASSTNPGLGVYEQYF. The CDR3 bases are TGTGCCAGCAGCACAAACCCGGGTTTGGGGGTCTACGAGCAGTACTTC.

The J gene is TRBJ1-2, the V gene TRBV29-1; D remains unclear. Trimming cost V 6 bases and J 6 bases, with 14 bases left between them. CDR3 length: 12 residues. The germline CDR1 and CDR2 sequences are SQVTM and ANQGSEA. The CDR3 region is CSVNGVRHGYTF. The CDR3 nucleotides read TGCAGCGTGAACGGGGTTAGGCATGGCTACACCTTC.

V and J are TRBV6-6 and TRBJ1-5; unclear D gene. The V end lost 4 bases, the J end lost 4 bases, and 14 bases lay between the germline ends. CDR1 is MNHNY, CDR2 SVGAGI, per germline (reference sequence). The CDR3 loop spans 15 amino acids. The CDR3 loop is CASSSGRAHNQPQHF. Here the CDR3 DNA reads TGTGCCAGCAGTTCCGGACGGGCGCATAATCAGCCCCAGCATTTT.

The chain joins TRBV19 to TRBJ2-5, with D perhaps given as TRBD1 or TRBD2 (6 bases each). Germline V lookup: CDR1 LNHDA, CDR2 SQIVND (reference sequence). The CDR3 runs to 14 residues. V lost 1 base, J lost 2 bases, and 8 bases lay in between. The CDR3 DNA follows: TGTGCCAGTAGTATAGGAGGGGGGCAAGAGACCCAGTACTTC. Residues: CASSIGGGQETQYF.